This TCR beta chain appears in the sequencing data of a study of OX40 agonist ivuxolimab in advanced cancers. Background on the study: At doses from 0.01 to 10 mg/kg, patients were given intravenous ivuxolimab every 2 weeks. One patient with hepatocellular carcinoma and two with cutaneous melanoma, three in all, had partial responses.

Regarding this clone: Its target is unknown.

Trimming cost V 0 bases and J 5 bases, with 11 bases left between them. This CDR3 is built from 14 residues. CDR1 SGHDT and CDR2 YYEEEE come from the germline V gene. Whole-study findings and limits: The mean number of expanded clones was higher in CD8+ T cells than in CD4+. Clonal expansion by week 6 occurred in CD4+ and CD8+ blood T cells (at 0.1 to 3.0 mg/kg).

TCRdb's table, derived via immunoSEQ multiplex PCR, lists solely in-frame clones and lacks some. The table lists 75,000 to 80,000 clones, approximately 82% of them singletons. The sequence came from an adult with an advanced solid tumor such as melanoma, head and neck, liver or kidney cancer. The specimen was CD4+ or CD8+ T cells sorted from blood, collected in a trial of the OX40 agonist ivuxolimab. V usage is TRBV5-6 and J usage is TRBJ1-1; D perhaps matches TRBD1 (5 bases). CDR3 amino acids: CASSLAGGETEAFF. The CDR3 DNA reads as TGTGCCAGCAGCTTGGCCGGGGGAGAGACTGAAGCTTTCTTT.